This T cell receptor beta chain was captured by sequencing in a study of T-cell memory formation after mild COVID-19. Notes on the study in general: The finding that pre-infection memory included some responding clones suggested that cross-reactive memory joined. Contracting CD8+ clones were enriched in EMRA, CD4+ mainly in CM and EM. Whether second-wave clones peaking at day 37 were SARS-CoV-2 specific went unconfirmed.

Libraries for TCRalpha and TCRbeta carried sample barcodes and unique molecular identifiers via 5'RACE. Each CDR3 protein gets one entry after TCRdb re-called the 5' RACE reads with MiXCR. Among approximately 340,000 distinct CDR3 sequences listed, approximately 15% were seen once. This clonotype came up a few times. Its antigen is undetermined. V was shortened by 2 bases and J by 2 bases, with 18 bases between the two germline ends. The CDR3 has 18 amino acids. CDR1 and CDR2 (germline): SEHNR, FQNEAQ (reference sequence). The sample comprised PBMCs or a T cell subset sorted from them (not recorded which). The J gene is TRBJ2-2, the V gene TRBV7-9; no firm D call. The receptor was isolated from a man aged 18 to 29 who had mild COVID-19 (a few samples of this study predate the infection). Cell type and time point are not known. CDR3 sequence (DNA): TGTGCCAGCAGCTTAAACTCGCATGGAAATAGTAACACCGGGGAGCTGTTTTTT. This translates into CASSLNSHGNSNTGELFF.